What follows are 27 T cell receptor beta chains derived from one specimen sequenced in a study of T cell responses to AZD1222 COVID-19 vaccine (dated by TCRdb to the early 2020s). Receptor amplification or capture employed the immunoSEQ multiplex PCR assay. In its TCRdb copy, this immuneACCESS table keeps in-frame sequences only and misses some clones. Where compared with another copy, unresolved V genes explain less than half of these, and the others have no known cause. Present in this sample are some 200,000 clones, 80% to 95% of which were seen just once. The ten top clones hold about 10% of the sample. The label giving this sample's time point can be read as: baseline before first vaccination. Here the sequenced sample was peripheral blood, taken on day 0 of AZD1222 vaccination. The receptors were sampled from an adult in good health.

The chain couples TRBV6-4 to TRBJ2-3; D is possibly TRBD1 (6 bases). This CDR3 has 15 amino acids. V shed 6 bases and J shed 2 bases, with 15 bases lying between them. Germline CDR1 MRHNA, CDR2 SNTAGT. CDR3 bases: TGTGCCAGCAGATTCCAGGGGAATCACACAGATACGCAGTATTTT. Translated, it gives CASRFQGNHTDTQYF.

The V and J genes are TRBV19 and TRBJ2-7, with 8 bases identical to TRBD1. V lost 3 bases and J lost 5; bases outside the gene matches: 6. The CDR3 length is 14 residues. The V gene's germline CDR1 is LNHDA and CDR2 SQIVND (reference sequence). CDR3 loop: CASSIQGAADEQYF. CDR3 DNA sequence: TGTGCCAGTAGTATTCAGGGGGCGGCGGACGAGCAGTACTTC.

The chain recombines TRBV9 with TRBJ1-1, with 7 positions matching TRBD1. The CDR3 totals 17 residues. In germline, CDR1 is SGDLS, CDR2 YYNGEE. Trimming removed 0 bases from V and 4 bases from J; junction bases left unmatched: 12. CDR3 residues: CASSVDVGTAVFTEAFF. DNA of the CDR3: TGTGCCAGCAGCGTAGATGTCGGGACAGCGGTTTTCACTGAAGCTTTCTTT.

In its sample, this clone was seen once. The J gene is TRBJ2-2, the V gene TRBV28; D gene unclear. V was shortened by 2 bases and J by 5 bases, with 3 bases between the two germline ends. CDR3 length equals 12 residues. The germline V gene has CDR1 MDHEN and CDR2 SYDVKM. The CDR3 DNA reads as TGTGCCAGCAGTTTAAATACCGGGGAGCTGTTTTTT. Protein sequence: CASSLNTGELFF.

V gene TRBV18 combines with J gene TRBJ1-2; no clear D. The CDR3 extends over 16 amino acids. Germline V gene sequence: CDR1 KGHSH, CDR2 LQKENI. V dropped 3 bases and J dropped 8 bases, with 22 bases sitting between them. CDR3 bases: TGTGCCAGCTCACCCCCACGTATAATATCGGTTTGGGGCTACACCTTC. Amino acids: CASSPPRIISVWGYTF.

The genes are TRBV6-5 and TRBJ2-2; tentatively, D is TRBD2 (6 bases). Per the germline V gene, CDR1 is MNHEY and CDR2 is SVGAGI. There are 14 residues in the CDR3. Deletions cut 2 bases from V and 7 bases from J, with 11 bases between. CDR3 amino acids: CASSYAGSDGELFF. CDR3 coding DNA: TGTGCCAGCAGTTACGCGGGGAGTGACGGGGAGCTGTTTTTT.

The chain recombines TRBV7-9 with TRBJ2-7; D may be TRBD1 (6 bases). The V end was cut by 3 bases, the J end by 6 bases, with 21 bases between. Germline-derived CDR1 and CDR2 are SEHNR and FQNEAQ (reference sequence). This CDR3 spans 16 amino acids. This CDR3 reads CASSFPAPSGGLEQYF. Written as DNA, the CDR3 is TGTGCCAGCAGCTTCCCCGCACCTAGTGGGGGCCTCGAGCAGTACTTC.

The V and J genes are TRBV6-5 and TRBJ2-1; 8 bases are a match to TRBD1. Losses at the gene ends were 6 bases for V and 7 bases for J; bases not matched to a gene: 5. The V gene's germline CDR1 is MNHEY and CDR2 SVGAGI. The CDR3 contains 13 residues. CDR3 in amino acids: CASRRTGRNEQFF. For the CDR3, the DNA is TGTGCCAGCAGGAGGACAGGGAGGAATGAGCAGTTCTTC.

For the CDR3, the DNA is TGTGCCAGCACCCCTAGAAGCGGGAGGCTACAATACAATGAGCAGTTCTTC. This gives the protein CASTPRSGRLQYNEQFF. The V and J genes are TRBV6-2 or TRBV6-3 and TRBJ2-1; TRBD2 matches at 9 bases. Germline V gives CDR1 MNHEY, CDR2 SVGEGT. With 7 bases clipped from V and 4 bases from J, the junction kept 14 bases outside the gene matches. The CDR3 is 17 amino acids.

This chain joins TRBV5-6 and TRBJ1-2; D perhaps matches TRBD1 (5 bases). With 2 bases removed from V and 3 bases from J, the gap between germline ends came to 14 bases. The CDR3 has 15 residues. CDR1 SGHDT and CDR2 YYEEEE come from the germline V gene. The CDR3, as DNA: TGTGCCAGCAGCTTCGGGGGTTCAAGGGACTATGGCTACACCTTC. Translation gives CASSFGGSRDYGYTF.

The rearrangement joins TRBV5-1 to TRBJ2-3; D perhaps matches TRBD2 (5 bases). Germline CDR1 and CDR2: SGHRS and YFSETQ. V dropped 0 bases and J dropped 4 bases, with 9 bases sitting between them. This CDR3 has 14 amino acids. The CDR3, as DNA: TGCGCCAGCAGCTTGGCCGAGGGATCAGATACGCAGTATTTT. Amino acid sequence: CASSLAEGSDTQYF.

The V call is TRBV12-3 or TRBV12-4, the J call TRBJ1-3; D possibly corresponds to TRBD1 (6 bases). V was shortened by 6 bases and J by 8 bases, with 14 bases between the two germline ends. The CDR3 has 13 residues. CDR3 protein: CASRRRGLDTIYF. DNA for the CDR3: TGTGCCAGCAGACGTAGGGGGTTGGACACCATATATTTT.

The chain is built from TRBV2 and TRBJ2-2; 14 bases map to TRBD2. Trimming took 7 bases from V and 6 from J; bases not matched to a gene: 10. This CDR3 comprises 17 residues. CDR1 and CDR2 (germline): SNHLY, FYNNEI. The DNA of the CDR3 is TGTGCCAGCATGGGACTAGCGGGAGTGGGTAGTGCCGGGGAGCTGTTTTTT. This translates into CASMGLAGVGSAGELFF.

The chain joins TRBV12-3 or TRBV12-4 to TRBJ1-2; D may be TRBD1 (6 bases). V lost 1 base to trimming and J lost 8 bases, with 11 bases between them. The CDR3 has 13 amino acids. Here the CDR3 reads CASSLGGPEGYTF. The CDR3, as DNA: TGTGCCAGCAGTTTAGGGGGGCCTGAAGGCTACACCTTC.

The rearrangement uses TRBV10-2 and TRBJ1-2, with no clear D. Germline V gene lookup returns CDR1 WSHSY and CDR2 SAAADI. The CDR3 runs 12 residues. V was clipped by 4 bases and J by 4 bases, with 7 bases between them. The CDR3 region is CASSGDSYGYTF. The DNA of the CDR3 is TGCGCCAGCAGTGGGGATAGCTATGGCTACACCTTC.

The CDR3 nucleotides are TGTGCCAGTAGTATAGATGGCCCAGGAGCTTTCTTT. Amino acids: CASSIDGPGAFF. V gene TRBV19 combines with J gene TRBJ1-1; no definite D call. In germline, CDR1 is LNHDA, CDR2 SQIVND (reference sequence). This CDR3 is built from 12 residues. The V and J ends lost 0 bases and 10 bases respectively, with 9 bases between them.

The chain has TRBV5-6 and TRBJ2-7, with D perhaps matching TRBD2 (6 bases). The CDR3 is made up of 14 amino acids. V dropped 3 bases and J dropped 6 bases, with 16 bases sitting between them. The germline V gene has CDR1 SGHDT and CDR2 YYEEEE. The chain's CDR3 is CASSYWDSFGEQYF. CDR3 in DNA: TGTGCCAGCAGCTACTGGGACTCCTTCGGCGAGCAGTACTTC.

The chain carries TRBV6-2 or TRBV6-3 and TRBJ2-1; the match to TRBD2 covers 13 bases. CDR3 length: 15 amino acids. CDR1 and CDR2 (germline): MNHEY, SVGEGT. V dropped 6 bases and J dropped 15; count of bases not matched to a gene: 14. The CDR3: CASSSGTSGAPRAFF. The CDR3 DNA follows: TGTGCCAGCAGCTCAGGGACTAGCGGGGCCCCCCGGGCGTTCTTC.

This chain joins TRBV5-1 and TRBJ2-3, with 7 nucleotides matching TRBD2. Germline CDR1 and CDR2: SGHRS and YFSETQ. The CDR3 length is 20 residues. V lost 3 bases and J lost 0; bases outside the gene matches: 19. The chain's CDR3 is CASSSPDLAALPFSTDTQYF. CDR3 sequence (DNA): TGCGCCAGCAGCTCCCCCGATCTAGCGGCCTTACCCTTTAGCACAGATACGCAGTATTTT.

The CDR3 spells CSVEEGGSEQYF. The CDR3 DNA reads as TGCAGCGTTGAAGAGGGAGGTAGCGAGCAGTACTTC. The chain recombines TRBV29-1 with TRBJ2-7; possibly TRBD2 for D (6 bases). The germline V gene has CDR1 SQVTM and CDR2 ANQGSEA. There are 12 residues in the CDR3. Trimming pared 0 bases from V and 6 bases from J, leaving 9 bases between.

V and J are TRBV4-2 and TRBJ2-3; D is perhaps TRBD2 (6 bases). This CDR3 contains 17 residues. The V end was cut by 4 bases, the J end by 3 bases, with 20 bases between. CDR1 is LGHNA and CDR2 is YNFKEQ in the germline V gene. The CDR3 coding sequence is TGTGCCAGCAGCCGTCGATACGGGAGTGAGGGGACAGATACGCAGTATTTT. Protein product: CASSRRYGSEGTDTQYF.

This clone was found once. The gene calls are TRBV29-1 and TRBJ1-2; maybe TRBD1 (5 bases). Germline V gene lookup returns CDR1 SQVTM and CDR2 ANQGSEA. Trimming shortened V by 6 bases and J by 4 bases, and 12 bases separated the two germline ends. The length of the CDR3 is 12 residues. DNA of the CDR3: TGCAGCGTCATGACAGAACGCTATGGCTACACCTTC. This sequence encodes CSVMTERYGYTF.

This clone has a single count. The CDR3 loop is CASSLQQGHNEQFF. CDR3 nucleotides: TGTGCCAGCAGCTTACAACAGGGGCACAATGAGCAGTTCTTC. The chain carries TRBV7-3 and TRBJ2-1; 7 nucleotides align to TRBD1. J gave up 5 bases and V 2 bases, and 3 bases lay outside the gene matches. Germline assignment: CDR1 SGHTA and CDR2 FQGTGA. CDR3 size: 14 residues.

The genes are TRBV7-2 and TRBJ1-6, with D possibly matching TRBD1 (6 bases). This CDR3 has 16 amino acids. Germline V gives CDR1 SGHTA, CDR2 FQGNSA. The germline V and J ends were trimmed by 4 bases and 10 bases, with 20 bases remaining between them. The DNA for the CDR3 is TGTGCCAGCAGCTCTATGGGGGCAAGGGGGACGTCACCCCTCCACTTT. This sequence encodes CASSSMGARGTSPLHF.

CDR3 sequence reads: CASFPGPRGSPLHF. CDR3 nucleotide sequence: TGTGCCAGCTTCCCGGGGCCAAGGGGTTCACCCCTCCACTTT. V usage is TRBV6-5 and J usage is TRBJ1-6, with D possibly matching TRBD1 (5 bases). V lost 8 bases and J 9 bases, leaving 17 bases between the germline ends. The CDR3 loop spans 14 amino acids. The V gene's germline CDR1 is MNHEY and CDR2 SVGAGI.

The CDR3 DNA reads TGTGCCAGCATCGACAGACTCCTCTCCTATAATTCACCCCTCCACTTT. This gives the protein CASIDRLLSYNSPLHF. V and J are TRBV28 and TRBJ1-6; a possible D gene is TRBD1 (5 bases). The CDR3 extends over 16 amino acids. Germline V gene sequence: CDR1 MDHEN, CDR2 SYDVKM. Trimming pared 7 bases from V and 0 bases from J, leaving 13 bases between. Filled out from reference TRBV28 and TRBJ1-6, the complete variable domain reads DVKVTQSSRYLVKRTGEKVFLECVQDMDHENMFWYRQDPGLGLRLIYFSYDVKMKEKGDIPEGYSVSREKKERFSLILESASTNQTSMYLCASIDRLLSYNSPLHFGNGTRLTVT.

The chain recombines TRBV2 with TRBJ1-1; D gene unclear. The length of the CDR3 is 10 residues. V was cut by 8 bases and J by 12 bases, with 13 bases left in between. Germline CDR1 SNHLY, CDR2 FYNNEI. CDR3 residues: CASQEGSPFF. As DNA, the CDR3 is TGTGCCAGCCAGGAGGGATCGCCTTTCTTT.